These 2 T cell receptor beta chains originate from one sample sequenced in a study of OX40 agonist ivuxolimab in advanced cancers. The data were produced by immunoSEQ multiplex PCR, yet TCRdb's version contains in-frame clones alone and is incomplete. Of approximately 89,000 clones in the sample, approximately 90% are singletons; the top ten hold over 0.4%. Sequencing was performed on CD4+ or CD8+ T cells sorted from blood, taken in a trial of the OX40 agonist ivuxolimab. These receptors came from an adult with an advanced solid tumor such as melanoma, head and neck, liver or kidney cancer.

Only a few counts were recorded for this clone. The chain couples TRBV12-5 to TRBJ1-1, with a possible D match to TRBD1 (5 bases). The CDR3 spans 14 residues. The V end was cut by 5 bases, the J end by 5 bases, with 15 bases between. Looked up from germline, CDR1 is LGHNT and CDR2 is FRNRAP. The CDR3 loop reads CASGRPSGGTEAFF. In DNA form, the CDR3 reads TGTGCTAGTGGTCGCCCCTCCGGGGGAACTGAAGCTTTCTTT.

The genes are TRBV6-6 and TRBJ1-4; the D is unclear. V lost 1 base, J lost 8 bases, and 8 bases lay in between. The V gene's germline CDR1 is MNHNY and CDR2 SVGAGI (reference sequence). The CDR3 totals 13 residues. CDR3 residues: CASSYLLVEKLFF. CDR3 bases: TGTGCCAGCAGTTACTTGCTTGTCGAAAAACTGTTTTTT.